This entry concerns a single TCR beta chain. Method: immunoSEQ multiplex PCR; TCRdb's copy keeps in-frame clones and lacks some. This table has 85,000 to 95,000 clones, under 95% appearing once. The CDR3 is 13 amino acids. V gave up 0 bases and J gave up 4 bases, with 7 bases separating them. Germline CDR1 reads SGHRS; CDR2 reads YFSETQ. The sample originates from a study of blood T cell repertoires in COVID-19. Study context: Sample material is recorded as cDNA or gDNA derived from T cells, B-cell-depleted T cells, or PBMCs.

The TCR sequence derives from a woman in her forties or fifties in a cohort sampled during active COVID-19. The sample was peripheral blood. This chain connects TRBV5-1 to TRBJ1-1; D call uncertain. CDR3 sequence: CASSLALPTEAFF. The CDR3 coding sequence is TGCGCCAGCAGCTTGGCTCTTCCCACTGAAGCTTTCTTT.